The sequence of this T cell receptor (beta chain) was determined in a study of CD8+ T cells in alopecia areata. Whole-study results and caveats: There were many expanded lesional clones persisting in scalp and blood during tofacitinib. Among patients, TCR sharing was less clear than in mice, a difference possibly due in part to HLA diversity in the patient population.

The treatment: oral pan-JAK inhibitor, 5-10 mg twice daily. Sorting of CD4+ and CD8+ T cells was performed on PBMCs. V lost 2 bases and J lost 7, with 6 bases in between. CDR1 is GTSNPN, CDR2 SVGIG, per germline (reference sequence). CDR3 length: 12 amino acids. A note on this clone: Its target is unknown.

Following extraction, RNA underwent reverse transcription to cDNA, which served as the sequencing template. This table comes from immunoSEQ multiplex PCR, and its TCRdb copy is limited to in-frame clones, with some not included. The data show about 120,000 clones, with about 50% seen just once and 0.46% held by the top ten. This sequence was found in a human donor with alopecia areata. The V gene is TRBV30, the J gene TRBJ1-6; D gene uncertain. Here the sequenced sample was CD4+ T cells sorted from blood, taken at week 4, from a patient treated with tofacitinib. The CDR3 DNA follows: TGTGCCTGGAGTTCTGGCAATTCACCCCTCCACTTT. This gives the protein CAWSSGNSPLHF.